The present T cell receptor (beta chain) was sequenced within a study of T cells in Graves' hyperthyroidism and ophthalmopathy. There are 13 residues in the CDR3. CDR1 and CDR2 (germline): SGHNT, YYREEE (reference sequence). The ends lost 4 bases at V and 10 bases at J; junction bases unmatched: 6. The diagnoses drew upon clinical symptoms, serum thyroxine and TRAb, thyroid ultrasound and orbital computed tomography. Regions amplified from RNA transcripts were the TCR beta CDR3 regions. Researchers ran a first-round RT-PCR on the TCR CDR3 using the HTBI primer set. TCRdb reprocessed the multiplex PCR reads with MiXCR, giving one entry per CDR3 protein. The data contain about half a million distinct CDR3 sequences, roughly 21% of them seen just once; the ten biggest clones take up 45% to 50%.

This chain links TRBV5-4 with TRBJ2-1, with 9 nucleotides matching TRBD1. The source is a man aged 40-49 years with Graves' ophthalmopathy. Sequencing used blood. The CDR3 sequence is CASSPWDRVEQFF. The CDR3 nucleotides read TGTGCCAGCAGCCCATGGGACAGGGTGGAGCAGTTCTTC.